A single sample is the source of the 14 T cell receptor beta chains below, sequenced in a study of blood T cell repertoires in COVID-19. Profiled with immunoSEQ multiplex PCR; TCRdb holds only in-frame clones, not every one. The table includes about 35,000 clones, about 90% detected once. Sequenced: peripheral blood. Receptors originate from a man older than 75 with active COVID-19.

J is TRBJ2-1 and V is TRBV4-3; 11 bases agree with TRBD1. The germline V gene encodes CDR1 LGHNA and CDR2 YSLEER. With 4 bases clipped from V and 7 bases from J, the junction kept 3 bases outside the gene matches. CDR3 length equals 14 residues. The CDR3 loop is CASSRDRGRNEQFF. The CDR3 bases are TGCGCCAGCAGCCGGGACAGGGGGAGAAATGAGCAGTTCTTC.

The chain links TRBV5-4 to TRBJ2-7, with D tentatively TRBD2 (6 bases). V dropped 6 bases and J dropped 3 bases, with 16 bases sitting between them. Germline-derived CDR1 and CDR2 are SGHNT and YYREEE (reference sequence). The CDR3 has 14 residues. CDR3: CASTTLGGDYEQYF. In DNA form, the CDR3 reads TGTGCCAGCACCACTTTGGGGGGAGACTACGAGCAGTACTTC.

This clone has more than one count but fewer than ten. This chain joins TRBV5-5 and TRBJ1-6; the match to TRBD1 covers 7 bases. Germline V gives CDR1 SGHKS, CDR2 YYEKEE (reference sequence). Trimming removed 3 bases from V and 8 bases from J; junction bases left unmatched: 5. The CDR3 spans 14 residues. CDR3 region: CASSWGQSYSPLHF. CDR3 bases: TGTGCCAGCAGCTGGGGACAGAGCTATTCACCCCTCCACTTT. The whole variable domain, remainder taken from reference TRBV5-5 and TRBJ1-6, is DAGVTQSPTHLIKTRGQQVTLRCSPISGHKSVSWYQQVLGQGPQFIFQYYEKEERGRGNFPDRFSARQFPNYSSELNVNALLLGDSALYLCASSWGQSYSPLHFGNGTRLTVT.

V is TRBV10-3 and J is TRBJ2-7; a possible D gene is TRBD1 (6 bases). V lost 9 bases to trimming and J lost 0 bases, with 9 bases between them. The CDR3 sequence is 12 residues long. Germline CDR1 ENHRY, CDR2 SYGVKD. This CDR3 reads CAIGDTSYEQYF. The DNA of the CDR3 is TGTGCCATTGGGGACACCTCCTACGAGCAGTACTTC.

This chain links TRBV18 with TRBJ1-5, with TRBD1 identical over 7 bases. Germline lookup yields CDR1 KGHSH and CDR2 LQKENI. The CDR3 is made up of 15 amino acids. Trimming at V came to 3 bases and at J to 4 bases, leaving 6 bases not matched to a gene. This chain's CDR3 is CASSPSTGQNQPQHF. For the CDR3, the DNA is TGTGCCAGCTCACCCTCGACAGGGCAAAATCAGCCCCAGCATTTT.

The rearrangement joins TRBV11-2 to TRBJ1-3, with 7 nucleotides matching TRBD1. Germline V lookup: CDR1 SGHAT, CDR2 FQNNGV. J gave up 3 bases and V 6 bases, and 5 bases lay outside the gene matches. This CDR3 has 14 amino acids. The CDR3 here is CASRTGFGGNTIYF. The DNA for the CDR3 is TGTGCCAGCAGGACAGGGTTCGGTGGAAACACCATATATTTT.

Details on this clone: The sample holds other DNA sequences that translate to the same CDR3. CDR3 sequence: CASSLRAGGPSDTQYF. The CDR3 DNA reads TGCGCCAGCAGCTTGCGGGCGGGAGGGCCTTCAGATACGCAGTATTTT. This rearrangement joins TRBV5-1 to TRBJ2-3, with 9 bases lining up with TRBD2. V was clipped by 1 base and J by 4 bases; unmatched bases: 7. CDR3 length: 16 amino acids. Germline V lookup: CDR1 SGHRS, CDR2 YFSETQ.

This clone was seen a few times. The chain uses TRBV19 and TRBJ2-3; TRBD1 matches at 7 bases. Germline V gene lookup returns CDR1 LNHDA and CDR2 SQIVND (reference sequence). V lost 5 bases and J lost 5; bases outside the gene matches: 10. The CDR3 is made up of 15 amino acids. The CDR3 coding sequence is TGTGCCAGTAGTCCCGGGGACAGCCGCGGAGATACGCAGTATTTT. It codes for CASSPGDSRGDTQYF.

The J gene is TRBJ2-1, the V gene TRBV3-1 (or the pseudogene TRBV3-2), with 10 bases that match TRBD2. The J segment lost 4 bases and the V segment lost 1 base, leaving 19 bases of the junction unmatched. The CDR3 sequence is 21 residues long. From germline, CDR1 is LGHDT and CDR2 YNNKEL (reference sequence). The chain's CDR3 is CASSQGGLAGVHPSCYNEQFF. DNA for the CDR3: TGTGCCAGCAGCCAAGGTGGGCTAGCGGGAGTCCACCCTTCTTGTTACAATGAGCAGTTCTTC.

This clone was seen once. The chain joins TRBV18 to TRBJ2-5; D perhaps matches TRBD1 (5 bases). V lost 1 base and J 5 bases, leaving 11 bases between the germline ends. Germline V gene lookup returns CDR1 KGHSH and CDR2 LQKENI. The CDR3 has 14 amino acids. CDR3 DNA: TGTGCCAGCTCACCACAGGGGTCTTGGGAGACCCAGTACTTC. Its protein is CASSPQGSWETQYF.

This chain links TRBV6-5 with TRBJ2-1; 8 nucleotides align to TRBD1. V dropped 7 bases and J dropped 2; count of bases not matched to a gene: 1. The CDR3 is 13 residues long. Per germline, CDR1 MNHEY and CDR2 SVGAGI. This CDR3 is CASMDRAYNEQFF. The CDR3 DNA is TGTGCCAGCATGGACAGGGCCTACAATGAGCAGTTCTTC.

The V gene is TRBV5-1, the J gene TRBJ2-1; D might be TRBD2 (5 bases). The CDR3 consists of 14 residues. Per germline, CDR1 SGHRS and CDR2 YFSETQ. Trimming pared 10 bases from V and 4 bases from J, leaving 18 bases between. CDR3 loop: CASGQDLIYNEQFF. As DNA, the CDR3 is TGCGCCTCCGGGCAGGACTTAATTTACAATGAGCAGTTCTTC.

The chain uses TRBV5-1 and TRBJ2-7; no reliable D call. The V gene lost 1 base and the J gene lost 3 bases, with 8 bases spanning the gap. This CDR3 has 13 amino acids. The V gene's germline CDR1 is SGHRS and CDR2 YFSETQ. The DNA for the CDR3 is TGCGCCAGCAGCTTGAACAGATTCTACGAGCAGTACTTC. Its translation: CASSLNRFYEQYF. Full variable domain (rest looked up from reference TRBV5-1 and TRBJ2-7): KAGVTQTPRYLIKTRGQQVTLSCSPISGHRSVSWYQQTPGQGLQFLFEYFSETQRNKGNFPGRFSGRQFSNSRSEMNVSTLELGDSALYLCASSLNRFYEQYFGPGTRLTVT.

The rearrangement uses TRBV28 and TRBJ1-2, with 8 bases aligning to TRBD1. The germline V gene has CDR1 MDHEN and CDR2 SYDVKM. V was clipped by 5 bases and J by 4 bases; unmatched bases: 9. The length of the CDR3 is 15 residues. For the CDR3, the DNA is TGTGCCAGCAGTCCTCCCGGACAGGGATCCTATGGCTACACCTTC. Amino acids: CASSPPGQGSYGYTF.